This entry lists 13 T cell receptor beta chains sequenced from one sample in a study of blood T cell repertoires in COVID-19. Generated by immunoSEQ multiplex PCR, the TCRdb table keeps only in-frame clones and is missing some. The profile shows 250,000 to 300,000 clones, over 85% of them singletons. Sequencing was performed on peripheral blood. The receptors were gathered from a woman aged 30 to 39 with COVID-19, enrolled during active disease.

The gene calls are TRBV7-9 and TRBJ2-1, with D possibly being TRBD2 (5 bases). The CDR3 is made up of 16 amino acids. Trimming took 1 base from V and 2 from J, leaving 12 bases between them. In germline, CDR1 is SEHNR, CDR2 FQNEAQ (reference sequence). The CDR3, as DNA: TGTGCCAGCAGCTTAGGGCTAGCTGACGCCTACAATGAGCAGTTCTTC. It specifies CASSLGLADAYNEQFF.

This rearrangement joins TRBV11-2 to TRBJ1-1, with 7 bases identical to TRBD1. The CDR3 has 14 amino acids. V dropped 3 bases and J dropped 8; count of bases not matched to a gene: 9. Germline V gene data show CDR1 as SGHAT and CDR2 as FQNNGV. CDR3 sequence reads: CASSLRQGSKEAFF. DNA for the CDR3: TGTGCCAGCAGCTTGAGACAGGGTAGTAAGGAAGCTTTCTTT.

This chain links TRBV4-1 with TRBJ2-2; 9 bases are shared with TRBD1. The CDR3 length is 17 residues. Germline V gene sequence: CDR1 MGHRA, CDR2 YSYEKL. The ends lost 0 bases at V and 3 bases at J; junction bases unmatched: 5. The CDR3 reads CASSQDHGTGYTGELFF. The CDR3 DNA sequence: TGCGCCAGCAGCCAAGACCATGGGACAGGGTACACCGGGGAGCTGTTTTTT.

V gene TRBV18 combines with J gene TRBJ1-4, with TRBD1 matching 7 bases. After removal of 3 bases from V and 6 bases from J, the junction contained 4 bases not matched to a gene. Germline lookup yields CDR1 KGHSH and CDR2 LQKENI. CDR3 size: 14 residues. The CDR3 loop is CASSPTTGDEKLFF. CDR3 coding DNA: TGTGCCAGCTCACCGACAACAGGGGATGAAAAACTGTTTTTT.

This clone has only one observation. V usage is TRBV19 and J usage is TRBJ1-1; a weak D match, TRBD1 (6 bases). V lost 3 bases and J lost 0, with 11 bases in between. Germline loops: CDR1 LNHDA, CDR2 SQIVND (reference sequence). The CDR3 runs to 15 residues. In nucleotides, the CDR3 is TGTGCCAGTAGTATGAGGGGGACCTTGAACACTGAAGCTTTCTTT. This gives the protein CASSMRGTLNTEAFF.

The rearrangement links TRBV6-4 to TRBJ2-2, with D possibly being TRBD1 (6 bases). This CDR3 is built from 14 residues. The V gene lost 6 bases and the J gene lost 7 bases, with 15 bases spanning the gap. From germline, CDR1 is MRHNA and CDR2 SNTAGT. DNA of the CDR3: TGTGCCAGCAGGGGATCAGGGGCTGGCGGGGAGCTGTTTTTT. This gives the protein CASRGSGAGGELFF.

DNA for the CDR3: TGTGCCAGCAGCTTTCCCAACTACGAGCAGTACTTC. Translation gives CASSFPNYEQYF. This chain joins TRBV11-2 and TRBJ2-7; D is ambiguous. V lost 3 bases to trimming and J lost 3 bases, with 6 bases between them. The germline gives CDR1 SGHAT, CDR2 FQNNGV. The CDR3 totals 12 residues.

The chain combines TRBV30 with TRBJ2-2; 11 bases fit TRBD1. The CDR3 sequence is 13 residues long. V shed 7 bases and J 5 bases; nucleotides not matched to a gene: 3. Germline lookup yields CDR1 GTSNPN and CDR2 SVGIG (reference sequence). The CDR3 spells CALWDRGTGELFF. In DNA form, the CDR3 reads TGTGCCTTATGGGACAGGGGGACCGGGGAGCTGTTTTTT.

The rearrangement joins TRBV19 to TRBJ2-3, with D unresolved. Trimming shortened V by 3 bases and J by 0 bases, and 22 bases separated the two germline ends. The CDR3 is 19 amino acids. CDR1 LNHDA and CDR2 SQIVND come from the germline V gene (reference sequence). The CDR3 protein is CASSILRLFNVFSTDTQYF. The CDR3 nucleotides are TGTGCCAGTAGTATTTTACGGTTGTTTAACGTGTTTAGCACAGATACGCAGTATTTT.

The chain joins TRBV7-9 to TRBJ1-1; D uncertain. CDR1 is SEHNR, CDR2 FQNEAQ, per germline (reference sequence). V gave up 7 bases and J gave up 5 bases, with 17 bases separating them. The length of the CDR3 is 14 residues. CDR3 protein: CASIGGFGRTEAFF. The CDR3 bases are TGTGCCAGCATTGGAGGGTTCGGTAGGACTGAAGCTTTCTTT.

The rearrangement joins TRBV18 to TRBJ1-5, with 7 bases matching TRBD1. The CDR3 length is 15 residues. With V trimmed by 3 bases and J by 3 bases, 5 bases remained unmatched. Germline lookup yields CDR1 KGHSH and CDR2 LQKENI. The CDR3 nucleotides are TGTGCCAGCTCACCTCGACAGGGATACAATCAGCCCCAGCATTTT. Translation gives CASSPRQGYNQPQHF. Using reference TRBV18 and TRBJ1-5 for the parts outside the CDR3, the full variable domain is NAGVMQNPRHLVRRRGQEARLRCSPMKGHSHVYWYRQLPEEGLKFMVYLQKENIIDESGMPKERFSAEFPKEGPSILRIQQVVRGDSAAYFCASSPRQGYNQPQHFGDGTRLSIL.

This chain joins TRBV5-4 and TRBJ2-7; 8 bases agree with TRBD2. The CDR3 loop spans 14 amino acids. The V segment lost 2 bases and the J segment 2 bases; nucleotides outside the gene matches: 3. Germline CDR1 is SGHNT and CDR2 is YYREEE (reference sequence). In DNA form, the CDR3 reads TGTGCCAGCAGCTTAGCGGGGGAGGCCTACGAGCAGTACTTC. Residues: CASSLAGEAYEQYF.

The V gene is TRBV12-5, the J gene TRBJ2-3, with TRBD1 matching over 8 bases. The CDR3 runs to 19 residues. V lost 0 bases and J lost 0; bases outside the gene matches: 11. Germline values: CDR1 LGHNT, CDR2 FRNRAP. CDR3 coding DNA: TGTGCTAGTGGTTTGGTTATTTGGGAGGACAGGGCTAGCACAGATACGCAGTATTTT. As protein: CASGLVIWEDRASTDTQYF.